This T cell receptor beta chain was recovered during a study of CD8+CD57+ T cells in acquired aplastic anemia. About the study: The sorted CD4+ and CD8+ cells yielded an average around 3 ug of DNA. Study outcomes and limitations: Significance was not reached for CD8+ Simpson's diversity between patients and controls.

With regard to this clonotype: Antigen specificity is unknown.

Sequenced patients had shown CD8+CD57+ cell expansion by flow cytometry. Severe acquired aplastic anemia was present in all patients. Patients had not yet gotten any therapy when their blood was taken for sampling. Genomic DNA, serving as template, underwent TCR beta VDJ and CDR3 profiling. TCRdb reprocessed the reads with MiXCR, giving one entry per CDR3 protein. The sample lists fewer than 200,000 distinct CDR3 sequences; less than 50% were seen once. The sequence came from a human donor with aplastic anemia. Sequences were obtained from sorted CD4+, CD8+, or CD8+CD57+ T cells (not recorded which) from PBMCs.

For the CDR3, the DNA is TGTGCCAGCAGTCGGCCTAGCAATCAGCCCCAGCATTTT. Translated, it gives CASSRPSNQPQHF. J is TRBJ1-5 and V is TRBV2; D is uncertain. V shed 5 bases and J shed 0 bases, with 5 bases lying between them. Germline-derived CDR1 and CDR2 are SNHLY and FYNNEI. There are 13 residues in the CDR3.